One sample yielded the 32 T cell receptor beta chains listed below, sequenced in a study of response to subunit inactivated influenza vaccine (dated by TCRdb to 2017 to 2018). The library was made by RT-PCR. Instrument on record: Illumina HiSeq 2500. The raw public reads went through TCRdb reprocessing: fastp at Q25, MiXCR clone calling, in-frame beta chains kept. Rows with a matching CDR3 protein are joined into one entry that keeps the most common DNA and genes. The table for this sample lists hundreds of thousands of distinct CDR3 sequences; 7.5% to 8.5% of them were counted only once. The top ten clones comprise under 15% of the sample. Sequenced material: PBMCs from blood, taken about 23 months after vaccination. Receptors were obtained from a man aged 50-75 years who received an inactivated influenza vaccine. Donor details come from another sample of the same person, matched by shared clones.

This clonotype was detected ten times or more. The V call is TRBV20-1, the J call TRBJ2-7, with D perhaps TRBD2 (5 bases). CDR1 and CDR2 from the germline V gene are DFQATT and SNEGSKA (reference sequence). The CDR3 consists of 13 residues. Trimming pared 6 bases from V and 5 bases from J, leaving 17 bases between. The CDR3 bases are TGCAGTGCCCGCAATATTTTGAGGGACGAGCAGTACTTC. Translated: CSARNILRDEQYF.

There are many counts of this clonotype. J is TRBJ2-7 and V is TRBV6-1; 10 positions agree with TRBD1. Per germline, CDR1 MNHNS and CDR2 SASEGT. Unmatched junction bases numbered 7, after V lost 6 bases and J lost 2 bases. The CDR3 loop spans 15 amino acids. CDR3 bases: TGTGCCAGCAGATTCCGGGACAGGGGTACCTACGAGCAGTACTTC. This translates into CASRFRDRGTYEQYF.

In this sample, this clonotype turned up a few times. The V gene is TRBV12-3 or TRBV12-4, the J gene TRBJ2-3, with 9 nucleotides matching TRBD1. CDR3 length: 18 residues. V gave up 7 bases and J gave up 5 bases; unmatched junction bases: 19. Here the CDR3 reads CASTRRPGTGRREDTQYF. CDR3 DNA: TGTGCCAGCACCCGAAGACCCGGGACAGGGAGGAGGGAAGATACGCAGTATTTT.

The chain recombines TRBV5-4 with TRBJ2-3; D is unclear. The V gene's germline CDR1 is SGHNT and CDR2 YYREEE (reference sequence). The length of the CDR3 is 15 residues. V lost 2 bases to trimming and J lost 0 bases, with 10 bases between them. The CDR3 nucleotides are TGTGCCAGCAGCTTCTCCAGCACAAGCACAGATACGCAGTATTTT. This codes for CASSFSSTSTDTQYF.

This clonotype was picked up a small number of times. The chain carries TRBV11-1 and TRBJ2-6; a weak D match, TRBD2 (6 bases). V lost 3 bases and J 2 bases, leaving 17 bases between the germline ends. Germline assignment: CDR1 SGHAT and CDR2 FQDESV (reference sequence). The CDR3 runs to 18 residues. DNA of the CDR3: TGTGCCAGCAGCTTCGGGGGTACATTAACTCCTGGGGCCAACGTCCTGACTTTC. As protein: CASSFGGTLTPGANVLTF.

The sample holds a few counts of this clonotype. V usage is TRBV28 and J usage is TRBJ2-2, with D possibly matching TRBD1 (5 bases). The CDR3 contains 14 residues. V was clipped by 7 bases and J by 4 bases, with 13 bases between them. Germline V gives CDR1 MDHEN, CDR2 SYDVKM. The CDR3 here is CASKPQGITGELFF. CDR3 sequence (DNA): TGTGCCAGCAAACCCCAGGGAATCACCGGGGAGCTGTTTTTT.

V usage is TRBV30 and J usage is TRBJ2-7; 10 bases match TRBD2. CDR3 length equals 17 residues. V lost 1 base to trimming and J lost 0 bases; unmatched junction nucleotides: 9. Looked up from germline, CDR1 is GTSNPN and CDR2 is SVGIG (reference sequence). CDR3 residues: CAWSASGRPLYSYEQYF. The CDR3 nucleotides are TGTGCCTGGAGTGCTAGCGGGAGACCTCTATACTCCTACGAGCAGTACTTC.

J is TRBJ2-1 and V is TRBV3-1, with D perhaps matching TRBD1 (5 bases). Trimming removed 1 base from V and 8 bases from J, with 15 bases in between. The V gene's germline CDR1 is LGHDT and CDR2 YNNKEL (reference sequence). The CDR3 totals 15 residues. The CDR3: CASSQVYRQGDEQFF. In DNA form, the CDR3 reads TGTGCCAGCAGCCAAGTGTACCGTCAGGGCGATGAGCAGTTCTTC.

The CDR3 is CASRRDRVTGELFF. In DNA, the CDR3 is TGCGCCAGCAGGCGGGACAGGGTAACCGGGGAGCTGTTTTTT. This sequence joins TRBV4-3 and TRBJ2-2; 9 nucleotides match TRBD1. CDR3 size: 14 residues. J gave up 5 bases and V 6 bases, and 4 bases lay outside the gene matches. From germline, CDR1 is LGHNA and CDR2 YSLEER.

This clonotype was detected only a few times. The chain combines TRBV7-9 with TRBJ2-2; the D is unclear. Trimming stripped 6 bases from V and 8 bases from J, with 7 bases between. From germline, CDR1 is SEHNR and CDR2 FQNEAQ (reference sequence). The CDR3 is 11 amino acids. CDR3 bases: TGTGCCAGCAGATCACTAGGGGAGCTGTTTTTT. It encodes CASRSLGELFF.

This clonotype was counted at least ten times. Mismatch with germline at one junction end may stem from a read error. The CDR3 region is CASSFQETQYF. CDR3 bases: TGTGCCAGCAGTTTCCAAGAGACCCAGTACTTC. The chain uses TRBV5-1 and TRBJ2-5; D not resolved. The CDR3 has 11 residues. Germline CDR1 is SGHRS and CDR2 is YFSETQ.

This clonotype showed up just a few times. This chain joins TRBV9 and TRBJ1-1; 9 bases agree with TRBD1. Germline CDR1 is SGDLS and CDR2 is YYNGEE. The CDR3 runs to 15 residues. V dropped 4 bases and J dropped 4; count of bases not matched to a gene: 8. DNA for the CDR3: TGTGCCAGCAGCCCCCGGGGACAGGGTGTCACTGAAGCTTTCTTT. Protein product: CASSPRGQGVTEAFF.

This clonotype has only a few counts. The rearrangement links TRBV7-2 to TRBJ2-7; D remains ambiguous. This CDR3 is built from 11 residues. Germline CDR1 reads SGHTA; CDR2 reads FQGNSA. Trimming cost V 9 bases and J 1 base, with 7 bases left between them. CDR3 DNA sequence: TGTGCCAGTGGCCGGTCCTACGAGCAGTACTTC. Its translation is CASGRSYEQYF.

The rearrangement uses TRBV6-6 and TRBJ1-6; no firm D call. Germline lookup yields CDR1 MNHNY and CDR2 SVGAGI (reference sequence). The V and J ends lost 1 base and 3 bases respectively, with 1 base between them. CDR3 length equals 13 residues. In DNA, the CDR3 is TGTGCCAGCAGTTACTTCTATAATTCACCCCTCCACTTT. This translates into CASSYFYNSPLHF.

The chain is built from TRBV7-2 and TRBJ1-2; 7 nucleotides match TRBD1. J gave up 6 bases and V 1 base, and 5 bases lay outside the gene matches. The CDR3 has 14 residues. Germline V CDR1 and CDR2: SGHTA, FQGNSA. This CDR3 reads CASSLVWQGDGYTF. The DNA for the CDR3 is TGTGCCAGCAGCTTAGTCTGGCAGGGGGATGGCTACACCTTC.

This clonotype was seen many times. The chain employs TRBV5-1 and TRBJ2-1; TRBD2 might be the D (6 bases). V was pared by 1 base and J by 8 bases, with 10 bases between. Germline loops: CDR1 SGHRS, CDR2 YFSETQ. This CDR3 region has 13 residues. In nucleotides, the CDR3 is TGCGCCAGCAGCTTGACTAGCCTGGATGAGCAGTTCTTC. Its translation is CASSLTSLDEQFF. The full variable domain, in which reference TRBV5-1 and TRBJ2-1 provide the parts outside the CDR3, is KAGVTQTPRYLIKTRGQQVTLSCSPISGHRSVSWYQQTPGQGLQFLFEYFSETQRNKGNFPGRFSGRQFSNSRSEMNVSTLELGDSALYLCASSLTSLDEQFFGPGTRLTVL.

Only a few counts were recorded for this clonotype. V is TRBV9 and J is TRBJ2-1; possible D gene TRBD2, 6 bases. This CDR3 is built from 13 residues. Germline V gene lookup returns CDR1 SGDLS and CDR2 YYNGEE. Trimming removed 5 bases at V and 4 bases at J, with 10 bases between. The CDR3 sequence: CASSRGIYNEQFF. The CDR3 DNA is TGTGCCAGCAGTCGCGGGATATACAATGAGCAGTTCTTC.

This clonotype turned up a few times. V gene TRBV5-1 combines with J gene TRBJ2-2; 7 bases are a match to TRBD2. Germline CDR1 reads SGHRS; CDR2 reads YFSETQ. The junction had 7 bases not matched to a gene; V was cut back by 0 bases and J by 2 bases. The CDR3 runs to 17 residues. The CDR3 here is CASSLGSGLGNTGELFF. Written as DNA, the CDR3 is TGCGCCAGCAGCTTGGGTTCCGGACTAGGTAACACCGGGGAGCTGTTTTTT.

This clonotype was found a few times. This CDR3 reads CSARVVGGEQYF. The CDR3 DNA reads TGCAGTGCTAGAGTAGTTGGAGGGGAGCAGTACTTC. The chain uses TRBV20-1 and TRBJ2-7; D is possibly TRBD2 (6 bases). The CDR3 consists of 12 residues. Per the germline V gene, CDR1 is DFQATT and CDR2 is SNEGSKA (reference sequence). Trimming cost V 1 base and J 7 bases, with 11 bases left between them.

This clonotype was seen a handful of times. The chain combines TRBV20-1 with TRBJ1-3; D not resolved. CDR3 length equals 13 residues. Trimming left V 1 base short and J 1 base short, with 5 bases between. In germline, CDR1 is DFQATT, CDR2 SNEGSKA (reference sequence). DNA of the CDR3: TGCAGTGCTAGAGTCGTTTCTGGAAACACCATATATTTT. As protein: CSARVVSGNTIYF.

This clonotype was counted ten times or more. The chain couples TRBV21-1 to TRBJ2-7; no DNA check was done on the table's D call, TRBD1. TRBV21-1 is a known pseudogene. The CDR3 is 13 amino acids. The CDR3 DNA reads TGTGCCACTGGACAGGACCGCATCTACGAGCAGTACTTC. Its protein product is CATGQDRIYEQYF.

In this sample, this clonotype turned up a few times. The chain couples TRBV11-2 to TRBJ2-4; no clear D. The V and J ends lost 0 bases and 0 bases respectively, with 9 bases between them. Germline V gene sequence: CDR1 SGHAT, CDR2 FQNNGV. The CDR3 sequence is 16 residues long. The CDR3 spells CASSLDHGLAKNIQYF. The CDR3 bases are TGTGCCAGCAGCTTAGATCACGGCTTAGCCAAAAACATTCAGTACTTC.

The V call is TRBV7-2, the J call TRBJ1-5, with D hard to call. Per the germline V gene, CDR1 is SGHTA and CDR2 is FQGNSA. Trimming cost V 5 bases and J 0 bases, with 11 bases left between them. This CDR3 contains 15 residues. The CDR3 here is CASSTVVNSNQPQHF. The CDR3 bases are TGTGCCAGCAGCACAGTGGTGAATAGCAATCAGCCCCAGCATTTT.

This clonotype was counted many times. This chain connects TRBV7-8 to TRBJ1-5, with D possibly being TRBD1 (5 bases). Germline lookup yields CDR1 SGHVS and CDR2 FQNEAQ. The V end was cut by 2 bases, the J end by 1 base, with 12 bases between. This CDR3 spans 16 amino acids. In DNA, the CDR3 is TGTGCCAGCAGCTTATATTCTGGACAAAGCAATCAGCCCCAGCATTTT. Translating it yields CASSLYSGQSNQPQHF.

DNA of the CDR3: TGTGCCAGCAGTTCTGGAACTTCGAGCAGGGACCTTCAGTACTTC. This encodes CASSSGTSSRDLQYF. The gene calls are TRBV2 and TRBJ2-4; the D call may be TRBD1 or TRBD2 (5 bases each). Germline loops: CDR1 SNHLY, CDR2 FYNNEI. V shed 5 bases and J shed 11 bases, with 22 bases lying between them. The CDR3 consists of 15 residues. The whole variable domain, filled in from reference TRBV2 and TRBJ2-4, reads EPEVTQTPSHQVTQMGQEVILRCVPISNHLYFYWYRQILGQKVEFLVSFYNNEISEKSEIFDDQFSVERPDGSNFTLKIRSTKLEDSAMYFCASSSGTSSRDLQYFGAGTRLSVL.

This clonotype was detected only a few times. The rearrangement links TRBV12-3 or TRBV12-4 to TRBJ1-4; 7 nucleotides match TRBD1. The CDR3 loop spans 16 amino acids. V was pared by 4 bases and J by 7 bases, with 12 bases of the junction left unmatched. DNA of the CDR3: TGTGCCAGCAGTTCCCCGACAGACAGGGCCGGTGAAAAACTGTTTTTT. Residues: CASSSPTDRAGEKLFF.

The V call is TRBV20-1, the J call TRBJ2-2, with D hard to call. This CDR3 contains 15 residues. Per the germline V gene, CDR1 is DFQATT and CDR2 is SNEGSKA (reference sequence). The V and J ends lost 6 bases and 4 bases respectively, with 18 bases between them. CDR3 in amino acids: CSAELSTRATGELFF. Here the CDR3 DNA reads TGCAGTGCCGAGTTGTCTACCCGTGCCACCGGGGAGCTGTTTTTT.

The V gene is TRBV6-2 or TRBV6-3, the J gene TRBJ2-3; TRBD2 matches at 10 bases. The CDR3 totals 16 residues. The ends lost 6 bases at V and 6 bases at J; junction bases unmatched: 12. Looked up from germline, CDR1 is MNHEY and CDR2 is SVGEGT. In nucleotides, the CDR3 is TGTGCCAGCAGCTGGACTAGCGGCCCCAAGAGGGATACGCAGTATTTT. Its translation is CASSWTSGPKRDTQYF.

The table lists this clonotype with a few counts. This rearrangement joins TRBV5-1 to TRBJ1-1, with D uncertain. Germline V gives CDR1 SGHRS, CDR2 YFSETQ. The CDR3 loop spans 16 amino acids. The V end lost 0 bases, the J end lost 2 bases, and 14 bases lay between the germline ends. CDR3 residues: CASSLDPGSLNTEAFF. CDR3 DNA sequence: TGCGCCAGCAGCTTGGATCCAGGATCACTAAACACTGAAGCTTTCTTT. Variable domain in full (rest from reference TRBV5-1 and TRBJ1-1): KAGVTQTPRYLIKTRGQQVTLSCSPISGHRSVSWYQQTPGQGLQFLFEYFSETQRNKGNFPGRFSGRQFSNSRSEMNVSTLELGDSALYLCASSLDPGSLNTEAFFGQGTRLTVV.

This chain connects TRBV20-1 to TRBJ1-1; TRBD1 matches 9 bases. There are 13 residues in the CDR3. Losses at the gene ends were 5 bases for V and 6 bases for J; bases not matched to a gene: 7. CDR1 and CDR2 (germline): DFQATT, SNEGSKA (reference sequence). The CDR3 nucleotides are TGCAGTGCTCCGGGACAGGGTGGCTCTGAAGCTTTCTTT. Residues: CSAPGQGGSEAFF.

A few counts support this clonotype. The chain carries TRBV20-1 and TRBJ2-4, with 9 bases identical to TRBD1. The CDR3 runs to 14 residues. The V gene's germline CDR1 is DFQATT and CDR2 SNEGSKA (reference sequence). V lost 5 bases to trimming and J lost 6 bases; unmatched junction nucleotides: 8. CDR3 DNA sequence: TGCAGTGCTTTGGCGGGGACAGGGAGAAACATTCAGTACTTC. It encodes CSALAGTGRNIQYF.

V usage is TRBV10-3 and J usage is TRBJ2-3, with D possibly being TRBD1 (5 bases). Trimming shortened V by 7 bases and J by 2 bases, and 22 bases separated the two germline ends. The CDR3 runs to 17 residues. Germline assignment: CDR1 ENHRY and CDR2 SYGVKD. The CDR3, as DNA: TGTGCCATCACAGATGGGGCCCGTTCCACGTCCACAGATACGCAGTATTTT. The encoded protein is CAITDGARSTSTDTQYF.